This T cell receptor (beta chain) was sequenced for a study of cytomegalovirus exposure and HLA in healthy donors. 13 Jbeta primers and 60 Vbeta primers were used for the PCR. Assay used: immunoSEQ multiplex PCR; TCRdb lists only in-frame clones, some missing. There are roughly 160,000 clones in the sample; less than 85% occur only once, and 3.5% to 5% lies in the top ten. This CDR3 spans 15 amino acids. V was clipped by 0 bases and J by 2 bases, with 9 bases between them. CDR1 is SGDLS, CDR2 YYNGEE, per germline. This receptor was identified in a man aged 35-49 years in good health and CMV-seronegative. This chain connects TRBV9 to TRBJ2-1; D may be TRBD2 (5 bases). The sequencing sample was made of PBMCs. The CDR3: CASSVEAVTYNEQFF. DNA for the CDR3: TGTGCCAGCAGCGTAGAAGCGGTTACCTACAATGAGCAGTTCTTC.